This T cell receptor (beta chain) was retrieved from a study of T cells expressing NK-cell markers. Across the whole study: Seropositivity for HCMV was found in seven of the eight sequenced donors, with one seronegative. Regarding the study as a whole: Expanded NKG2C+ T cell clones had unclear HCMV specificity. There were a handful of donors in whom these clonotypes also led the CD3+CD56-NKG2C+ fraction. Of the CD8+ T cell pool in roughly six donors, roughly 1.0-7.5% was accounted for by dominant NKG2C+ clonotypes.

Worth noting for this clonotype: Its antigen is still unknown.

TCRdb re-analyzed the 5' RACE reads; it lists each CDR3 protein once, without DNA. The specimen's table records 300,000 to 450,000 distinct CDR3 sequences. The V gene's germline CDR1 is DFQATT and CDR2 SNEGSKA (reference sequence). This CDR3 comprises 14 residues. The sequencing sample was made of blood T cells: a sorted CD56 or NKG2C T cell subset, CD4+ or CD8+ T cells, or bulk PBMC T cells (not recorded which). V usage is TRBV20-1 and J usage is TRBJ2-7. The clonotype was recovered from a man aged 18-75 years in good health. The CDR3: CSARIQTDSYEQYF.